A selection of T cell receptor beta chains follows, all from one sample in a study of metastatic and nonmetastatic thyroid tumors. From the PCR reads, TCRdb re-called clones with MiXCR. The sample has 72,000 or so clones; around 18% are singletons. What was sequenced was blood. These receptors originate from a female donor with papillary thyroid cancer or a benign thyroid nodule (not recorded which). Some clones in this sample may be carry-over from other donors' samples. Both conserved end residues are trimmed from each CDR3. D genes are given only for firm matches.

. | TRBJ2-3 | TRBV11-2 | ASSLGGDTQY
TRBD1 | TRBJ1-5 | TRBV7-3 | ASSPGQAPHNQPQH
TRBD1 | TRBJ2-1 | TRBV6-1 | ASSLGTGDYNEQF
. | TRBJ2-7 | TRBV29-1 | SVRLVGYEQY
. | TRBJ2-3 | TRBV5-5 | ASIVLADTHY
TRBD2 | TRBJ2-5 | TRBV11-3 | ASSTITSGRAGETQY
TRBD1 | TRBJ1-1 | TRBV30 | AWSALRTGAEAF
. | TRBJ2-3 | TRBV11-3 | ASSLLSTDTQY
. | TRBJ2-1 | TRBV28 | ASSRGTAGPFYNEQF
TRBD1 | TRBJ2-7 | TRBV28 | ASSWIRDRAYEQY
TRBD1 | TRBJ1-2 | TRBV2 | ASSGTGGLDGYT
. | TRBJ2-5 | TRBV6-1 | ASRSDGVLTQY
. | TRBJ1-5 | TRBV20-1 | SVKRGDKPQH
TRBD1 | TRBJ2-7 | TRBV18 | ASSTPGTGTGEQY
TRBD1 | TRBJ2-5 | TRBV28 | ASQGAQETQY
. | TRBJ2-1 | TRBV20-1 | SASPRSSYNEQF
TRBD1 | TRBJ2-7 | TRBV28 | ASSLSGTGGAEQY
TRBD2 | TRBJ2-1 | TRBV11-3 | ASSSSGNEQF
. | TRBJ1-4 | TRBV20-1 | SARDASQGGEKLF
. | TRBJ1-5 | TRBV25-1 | ASSHGEQPQH
. | TRBJ1-1 | TRBV7-9 | ASTRGTEAF
. | TRBJ2-6 | TRBV6-1 | ASRRSTGDAGANVLT
. | TRBJ1-3 | TRBV7-9 | ASPPRDISGNTIY
. | TRBJ1-3 | TRBV6-1 | ASSVGSPSGNTIY
. | TRBJ1-1 | TRBV30 | AWRAGVGTEAF
TRBD2 | TRBJ2-1 | TRBV12-3/TRBV12-4 | ASSFWASGSHEQF
. | TRBJ2-4 | TRBV6-1 | ASNPSGGAKNIQY
. | TRBJ1-6 | TRBV4-2 | ASSQSGDYNSPLH
TRBD2 | TRBJ2-1 | TRBV28 | ASTLLSGRARNEQF
. | TRBJ1-2 | TRBV27 | ASSFRGGDGGYT
. | TRBJ1-3 | TRBV7-8 | SSSPRGAPGNTIY
TRBD1 | TRBJ1-5 | TRBV6-1 | ASRRQGVGLNQPQH
. | TRBJ1-4 | TRBV19 | ASRLWAGANEKLF
. | TRBJ1-5 | TRBV6-1 | ASGINRRSQPQH
TRBD1 | TRBJ1-6 | TRBV20-1 | SALGQASTGSPLH
. | TRBJ1-3 | TRBV28 | ASSLGAQRSSGNTIY
. | TRBJ1-1 | TRBV29-1 | SVEETGTMNTEAF
. | TRBJ1-6 | TRBV9 | ASSATRGDSPLH
. | TRBJ2-1 | TRBV29-1 | SVDIGTGLFGEQF
. | TRBJ2-2 | TRBV2 | AAGPGVTGELF
. | TRBJ1-2 | TRBV24-1 | ATSDLSRAYGYT
TRBD2 | TRBJ2-7 | TRBV10-3 | AISARSTSASGEQY